These 2 T cell receptor beta chains came from one sample sequenced in a study of technical replicates of blood from a few donors (dated by TCRdb to about 2017). Libraries were made using the immunoSEQ multiplex PCR assay. TCRdb limited this immuneACCESS table to in-frame rearrangements with V and J called. A share of clones is missing; checked studies link under half to unresolved V genes, and the rest is unexplained. For this sample there are some 94,000 clones; almost 97% appear just once. Of the sample, approximately 0.35% is held by the ten largest clones. The specimen was T cells isolated from PBMCs. The receptors stem from a human donor in good health.

This chain connects TRBV11-3 to TRBJ2-5, with 7 bases identical to TRBD1. This CDR3 spans 14 amino acids. Germline V gene data show CDR1 as SGHNT and CDR2 as YENEEA. After removal of 5 bases from V and 9 bases from J, the junction contained 12 bases not matched to a gene. CDR3 amino acids: CASSTDRESFAQYF. CDR3 in DNA: TGTGCCAGCAGCACTGACAGGGAGTCCTTCGCCCAGTACTTC.

The chain joins TRBV4-3 to TRBJ2-7; the match to TRBD1 covers 10 bases. This CDR3 contains 16 residues. The junction had 4 bases not matched to a gene; V was cut back by 0 bases and J by 2 bases. Germline CDR1 is LGHNA and CDR2 is YSLEER. The CDR3 spells CASSQDLGTGAYEQYF. CDR3 nucleotide sequence: TGCGCCAGCAGCCAAGATTTAGGGACAGGGGCCTACGAGCAGTACTTC.